This TCR beta chain was profiled in a study of identical twins. Broader study findings: The abundant beta clonotypes from cord blood had fewer insertions, and memory repertoires had none of this.

TCRdb recomputed calls from the 5' RACE reads with MiXCR, one row per CDR3 protein. In the table there are roughly 480,000 distinct CDR3 sequences, 24% of which are singletons. In its sample, this clonotype was seen a few times. Antigen specificity is unknown. The junction had 5 bases not matched to a gene; V was cut back by 2 bases and J by 0 bases. The CDR3 spans 15 residues. Germline V gives CDR1 SGDLS, CDR2 YYNGEE. The same sample was also studied in work on T cells expressing NK-cell markers. From that study: Seven HCMV-seropositive donors and one seronegative donor made up the eight sequenced donors.

The V call is TRBV9, the J call TRBJ2-7; 7 bases align to TRBD2. The sequence came from a woman in her late teens or twenties in good health. Input material: CD4+ T cells sorted from blood. The CDR3 is CASSVGGVSSYEQYF. Written as DNA, the CDR3 is TGTGCCAGCAGCGTGGGGGGGGTGTCCTCCTACGAGCAGTACTTC.